This T cell receptor beta chain was recovered during a study of shared clonotypes between healthy human individuals (dated by TCRdb to the early 2020s). Background for the entire study: A few men and a couple of women, aged 18 to 49 years, made up the cohort. For each donor, CD4 naive and CD4 memory were each run on three plates, CD8 naive on two plates, and CD8 memory on one plate. To estimate repertoire size and how much clonotype sharing occurs between individuals, the study deeply sequenced the blood TCR repertoires of five healthy adults. To increase sequencing depth and limit assay-specific biases, different laboratories used diverse techniques to prepare libraries and sequence TCR repertoires. Between about 0.94 and 8.9 billion PBMCs per donor were obtained by leukapheresis.

Broad study findings and their caveats: Even with the large sequencing depth, rarefaction of the sorted-subset datasets indicated that sequencing was incomplete. Sharing across several donors was observed for about 5% of naive CD4, over 3% of naive CD8, roughly 2.3% of memory CD4, and approximately 0.41% of memory CD8 clonotypes. Clonotypes shared by all four sorted-subset donors showed higher generation probabilities than non-shared clonotypes. Sampling was limited to blood, and TCR repertoires in tissue likely differ from TCR repertoires in blood. Because the study included only a small number of donors, the genetic and exposure-history diversity represented was limited. Larger estimated clonotype richness was generally found for naive subsets than for memory subsets. Pairwise subsampling led to the expectation that sequencing depth would affect the degree of clonotype sharing among donors.

With regard to this clone: Its antigen target is currently unknown. Base qualities are not at hand, and no much larger clone is one base apart.

Using the deep immunoSEQ assay, TCR CDR3 regions were amplified from genomic DNA by multiplex PCR. Genomic DNA extracted from each cell subset was distributed evenly over all wells of several immunoSEQ 96-well plates, and each plate served as one replicate. For sorted subsets, each replicate PCR was loaded with around 200 ng genomic DNA, equivalent to some 27,000 T cell genomes. Purified libraries were measured with a Qubit 3.0 fluorometer, size-checked on a Bioanalyzer 2100, and measured again with the KAPA Library Quantification kit. Every immunoSEQ 96-well plate was sequenced on a dedicated single-read 150-cycle Illumina NextSeq 550 flow cell. The paper's processing steps were these. Because the immunoSEQ output held only junctional sequences and lacked quality scores, the filtering could not match the filtering applied to full-length reads. Sequences were annotated with PyIR, a Python wrapper for IgBLAST v1.9, using IMGT germline references to assign V/J genes and CDR3. Reads were filtered out if the reads had weak V/J assignments (E-value above 1e-6), no CDR3, stop codons, out-of-frame junctions, or ambiguous translated residues. V3J clonotypes were defined by identical inferred V gene, J gene, and CDR3 amino acid sequence. The percentage overlap between two repertoires was calculated by dividing the number of shared unique clonotypes by the size of the smaller repertoire. Three approaches were used to assess repertoire richness: RTK rarefaction, the Chao1 estimator, and Recon v2.1 estimates of unobserved clonotypes. Generation probabilities were computed with OLGA for all TCRbeta clonotypes obtained by the gDNA method from a few donors. TCRdb limited this immuneACCESS table to in-frame rearrangements with V and J called. A share of clones is missing; checked studies link under half to unresolved V genes, and the rest is unexplained. The DNA gave D and trimming, while V, J and clone size come from that table. The sample includes approximately 98,000 clones, with under 70% observed a single time. Approximately 23% of the sample lies in the top ten.

The donors were healthy, HIV-negative adults with no recently reported acute infections or vaccinations. Every donor was a Caucasian adult residing in Nashville, Tennessee, USA. The CD8 memory samples were a combination of magnetically selected CD45RO+ cells and CCR7-negative CD45RA+ effector memory (TemRA) cells. Blood was obtained by leukapheresis, after which PBMCs were separated by Ficoll-Histopaque density gradient centrifugation and cryopreserved in liquid nitrogen vapor phase. Analytical flow cytometry was used to check the purity and quantity of every magnetically sorted T cell population. From each sorted fraction, genomic DNA was isolated and quantified by UV absorbance on a Nanodrop 2000c. The CDR3 goes from the cysteine to the phenylalanine over 13 residues. The DNA shown is the 39-base CDR3, in frame from base 1. The germline V gene sets CDR1 to LGHNA and CDR2 to YNFKEQ. Germline trimming amounts to 1 base on V and 10 bases on J, with 4 as the count of junction bases outside the gene matches.

The chain uses TRBV4-2 and TRBJ1-5; TRBD1 aligns with 7 central bases. The clonotype comes from a woman aged 25-40 years in good health. The sequenced sample consisted of memory CD8+ T cells sorted from blood. The label giving this sample's cell subset or site can be read as: CD45RO+ cells pooled with CCR7-negative TemRA cells. The DNA sequence is given as TGTGCCAGCAGCCAAGGTCAGGGGGGACCCCAGCATTTT. The resulting protein is CASSQGQGGPQHF.